What follows are 30 T cell receptor beta chains derived from one specimen sequenced in a study of blood T cell repertoires in COVID-19. Sequenced by immunoSEQ multiplex PCR; TCRdb stores in-frame clones only, minus some. This table holds hundreds of thousands of clones, 84% found once. Sequences were obtained from peripheral blood. All receptors derive from a woman of 80 years or more with active or convalescent COVID-19.

This rearrangement joins TRBV18 to TRBJ2-2; D may be TRBD1 (5 bases). This CDR3 region has 18 residues. Per the germline V gene, CDR1 is KGHSH and CDR2 is LQKENI. The ends were cut back, 1 base at V and 0 bases at J, with 15 bases in the middle. CDR3 loop: CASSPLMTARANTGELFF. The CDR3 DNA reads TGTGCCAGCTCACCACTGATGACAGCACGCGCGAACACCGGGGAGCTGTTTTTT.

The V gene is TRBV11-2, the J gene TRBJ1-4; D is ambiguous. Trimming took off 1 base at V and 6 bases at J, with 12 bases between the two ends. Germline CDR1 is SGHAT and CDR2 is FQNNGV. The CDR3 consists of 15 residues. For the CDR3, the DNA is TGTGCCAGCAGCTTAGTCGGACTGGGGTATGAAAAACTGTTTTTT. This sequence encodes CASSLVGLGYEKLFF.

The chain uses TRBV9 and TRBJ2-1, with D maybe TRBD1 (6 bases). The CDR3 runs to 14 residues. The V and J ends lost 2 bases and 6 bases respectively, with 12 bases between them. CDR1 and CDR2 from the germline V gene are SGDLS and YYNGEE. The CDR3 sequence: CASSVQAGVNEQFF. The CDR3, as DNA: TGTGCCAGCAGCGTTCAAGCAGGGGTCAATGAGCAGTTCTTC.

The chain combines TRBV28 with TRBJ2-5; D possibly corresponds to TRBD2 (7 bases). Trimming stripped 3 bases from V and 5 bases from J, with 19 bases between. CDR1 is MDHEN, CDR2 SYDVKM, per germline. The length of the CDR3 is 16 residues. The CDR3 coding sequence is TGTGCCAGCAGTTTTGAGCTAGGGGGGGTTCAGGAGACCCAGTACTTC. This gives the protein CASSFELGGVQETQYF.

The rearrangement joins TRBV12-3 or TRBV12-4 to TRBJ2-1, with TRBD2 identical over 7 bases. J gave up 12 bases and V 6 bases, and 11 bases lay outside the gene matches. This CDR3 comprises 13 residues. CDR3 residues: CASSLGGLLWQFF. In DNA, the CDR3 is TGTGCCAGCAGCCTCGGGGGGTTGTTGTGGCAGTTCTTC.

The chain carries TRBV28 and TRBJ2-3; D may be TRBD2 (5 bases). Looked up from germline, CDR1 is MDHEN and CDR2 is SYDVKM. This CDR3 region has 12 residues. The V end was cut by 3 bases, the J end by 12 bases, with 13 bases between. CDR3 nucleotides: TGTGCCAGCAGTTTGGCGGCTAGCCTTCAGTATTTT. Amino acid sequence: CASSLAASLQYF.

This chain joins TRBV6-5 and TRBJ1-5; 9 nucleotides match TRBD1. With V trimmed by 10 bases and J by 6 bases, 10 bases remained unmatched. The CDR3 contains 14 residues. Looked up from germline, CDR1 is MNHEY and CDR2 is SVGAGI. In DNA, the CDR3 is TGTGCCACCCAAATGGGACAGGGCAGTCAGCCCCAGCATTTT. It is translated as CATQMGQGSQPQHF.

V is TRBV5-1 and J is TRBJ2-7, with TRBD1 matching over 9 bases. After removal of 2 bases from V and 6 bases from J, the junction contained 9 bases not matched to a gene. This CDR3 has 15 residues. Germline V gene data show CDR1 as SGHRS and CDR2 as YFSETQ. The CDR3 bases are TGCGCCAGCAGCTTCTCCGCGGGACAGGGTAGCGAGCAGTACTTC. As protein: CASSFSAGQGSEQYF.

The chain employs TRBV12-3 or TRBV12-4 and TRBJ2-5; D gene unclear. Trimming took 3 bases from V and 3 from J, leaving 5 bases between them. The CDR3 extends over 12 amino acids. In DNA form, the CDR3 reads TGTGCCAGCAGTTTGCGAGAAGAGACCCAGTACTTC. It translates to CASSLREETQYF.

The chain joins TRBV11-2 to TRBJ2-1; D unresolved. Trimming removed 8 bases at V and 3 bases at J, with 11 bases between. The CDR3 is 13 amino acids. Germline loops: CDR1 SGHAT, CDR2 FQNNGV. The CDR3 reads CASRGHRYNEQFF. CDR3 DNA sequence: TGTGCCAGCCGTGGGCACCGCTACAATGAGCAGTTCTTC.

The table lists this clone with a few counts. The chain is built from TRBV28 and TRBJ2-5, with TRBD2 matching 7 bases. J gave up 5 bases and V 6 bases, and 15 bases lay outside the gene matches. Germline V lookup: CDR1 MDHEN, CDR2 SYDVKM. The CDR3 has 16 amino acids. The CDR3 sequence: CASRSSVRGTRETQYF. CDR3 DNA sequence: TGTGCCAGCAGGTCGAGTGTGCGGGGGACGAGGGAGACCCAGTACTTC. The full variable domain, its missing parts supplied by reference TRBV28 and TRBJ2-5, is DVKVTQSSRYLVKRTGEKVFLECVQDMDHENMFWYRQDPGLGLRLIYFSYDVKMKEKGDIPEGYSVSREKKERFSLILESASTNQTSMYLCASRSSVRGTRETQYFGPGTRLLVL.

The CDR3 here is CASTRQGMNTDTQYF. DNA for the CDR3: TGCGCCAGCACCAGACAGGGAATGAACACAGATACGCAGTATTTT. The rearrangement links TRBV5-1 to TRBJ2-3; 7 nucleotides match TRBD1. The CDR3 runs to 15 residues. Unmatched junction bases numbered 9, after V lost 6 bases and J lost 2 bases. CDR1 and CDR2 (germline): SGHRS, YFSETQ. Drawing the rest from reference TRBV5-1 and TRBJ2-3, the complete variable domain is KAGVTQTPRYLIKTRGQQVTLSCSPISGHRSVSWYQQTPGQGLQFLFEYFSETQRNKGNFPGRFSGRQFSNSRSEMNVSTLELGDSALYLCASTRQGMNTDTQYFGPGTRLTVL.

This clone was counted once. The rearrangement uses TRBV9 and TRBJ2-1; 8 bases align to TRBD1. The length of the CDR3 is 16 residues. Trimming cost V 4 bases and J 9 bases; bases outside gene matches: 15. The germline V gene has CDR1 SGDLS and CDR2 YYNGEE. CDR3 coding DNA: TGTGCCAGCAGCAAAAGGACAGGGCGGGCCGGAAGTGAGCAGTTCTTC. Protein product: CASSKRTGRAGSEQFF.

The gene calls are TRBV11-2 and TRBJ1-2; 9 bases are a match to TRBD1. V was clipped by 5 bases and J by 7 bases; unmatched bases: 11. This CDR3 spans 15 amino acids. Germline V gives CDR1 SGHAT, CDR2 FQNNGV. Written as DNA, the CDR3 is TGTGCCAGCAGCCCTAGAGGACAGGGGAGGCTTGGCTACACCTTC. Translation gives CASSPRGQGRLGYTF.

The chain is built from TRBV11-2 and TRBJ2-7; possible D gene TRBD2, 6 bases. The CDR3 covers 14 residues. V was pared by 0 bases and J by 3 bases, with 9 bases between. The germline gives CDR1 SGHAT, CDR2 FQNNGV. The CDR3 DNA reads TGTGCCAGCAGCTTAGATCCGGGGGTCTACGAGCAGTACTTC. This translates into CASSLDPGVYEQYF. Drawing the rest from reference TRBV11-2 and TRBJ2-7, the complete variable domain is EAGVAQSPRYKIIEKRQSVAFWCNPISGHATLYWYQQILGQGPKLLIQFQNNGVVDDSQLPKDRFSAERLKGVDSTLKIQPAKLEDSAVYLCASSLDPGVYEQYFGPGTRLTVT.

This chain joins TRBV19 and TRBJ2-5, with 8 bases matching TRBD2. Germline CDR1 LNHDA, CDR2 SQIVND (reference sequence). CDR3 length: 14 residues. V trimming: 3 bases; J trimming: 5 bases; junction bases outside the gene matches: 5. The DNA of the CDR3 is TGTGCCAGTAGTATGAGCGGGAGTGCTGAGACCCAGTACTTC. Translated: CASSMSGSAETQYF.

The J gene is TRBJ2-5, the V gene TRBV27; 8 bases fit TRBD2. The CDR3 extends over 19 amino acids. Trimming at V came to 0 bases and at J to 5 bases, leaving 17 bases not matched to a gene. Germline loops: CDR1 MNHEY, CDR2 SMNVEV (reference sequence). Here the CDR3 DNA reads TGTGCCAGCAGTTTATCGGTTAGCGGGACCCCCCTTAGCAGGGAGACCCAGTACTTC. It yields the protein CASSLSVSGTPLSRETQYF.

This chain connects TRBV5-1 to TRBJ2-7; a possible D gene is TRBD2 (6 bases). Trimming took 3 bases from V and 4 from J, leaving 14 bases between them. CDR1 SGHRS and CDR2 YFSETQ come from the germline V gene. This CDR3 has 14 amino acids. CDR3: CASSYSGEAYEQYF. As DNA, the CDR3 is TGCGCCAGCAGCTATTCGGGGGAAGCGTACGAGCAGTACTTC.

This clone was recorded once. This chain uses TRBV7-2 with TRBJ2-7; 8 bases line up with TRBD2. With 4 bases clipped from V and 4 bases from J, the junction kept 9 bases outside the gene matches. The CDR3 is 15 amino acids. Germline values: CDR1 SGHTA, CDR2 FQGNSA. CDR3 bases: TGTGCCAGCAGCTCCGCAGCGGGGGCCCAGTACGAGCAGTACTTC. Its translation: CASSSAAGAQYEQYF.

This clone was counted a single time. This chain connects TRBV5-4 to TRBJ2-7; 9 bases map to TRBD2. V dropped 0 bases and J dropped 1; count of bases not matched to a gene: 8. Looked up from germline, CDR1 is SGHNT and CDR2 is YYREEE (reference sequence). CDR3 length: 17 residues. This CDR3 is CASSLAPPAGGSYEQYF. For the CDR3, the DNA is TGTGCCAGCAGCTTGGCGCCTCCAGCGGGGGGTTCCTACGAGCAGTACTTC.

The genes are TRBV12-5 and TRBJ2-3; 10 bases map to TRBD2. V shed 4 bases and J 4 bases; nucleotides not matched to a gene: 2. The CDR3 runs 14 residues. In germline, CDR1 is LGHNT, CDR2 FRNRAP. Here the CDR3 DNA reads TGTGCTAGTGGTTCAGCGGGAGGGGCAGATACGCAGTATTTT. Translation gives CASGSAGGADTQYF.

In its sample, this clone was seen once. The chain combines TRBV5-1 with TRBJ2-2; TRBD2 aligns across 13 bases. The CDR3 loop spans 15 amino acids. The germline gives CDR1 SGHRS, CDR2 YFSETQ. The trim removed 4 bases at V and 5 bases at J, leaving 2 bases unmatched. The CDR3 DNA follows: TGCGCCAGCAGCCCGGGACTAGCGGGAACCGGGGAGCTGTTTTTT. This sequence encodes CASSPGLAGTGELFF.

The CDR3 DNA is TGTGCCAGCAGCTACGGGACTAGCGGGACGGGAGATGAGCAGTTCTTC. As protein: CASSYGTSGTGDEQFF. The chain employs TRBV11-3 and TRBJ2-1, with 13 bases fitting TRBD2. The germline V gene has CDR1 SGHNT and CDR2 YENEEA. The CDR3 has 16 residues. V shed 4 bases, J shed 8 bases, and the junction held 8 bases outside the gene matches.

This chain connects TRBV5-1 to TRBJ2-3; D possibly corresponds to TRBD1 (5 bases). Trimming pared 5 bases from V and 0 bases from J, leaving 13 bases between. The CDR3 extends over 15 amino acids. Looked up from germline, CDR1 is SGHRS and CDR2 is YFSETQ. CDR3 coding DNA: TGCGCCAGCAGAGAAGGGGCCCTAAGCACAGATACGCAGTATTTT. Protein: CASREGALSTDTQYF.

This chain joins TRBV11-3 and TRBJ2-7; 12 bases are shared with TRBD1. The CDR3 loop spans 16 amino acids. Germline V gives CDR1 SGHNT, CDR2 YENEEA. With 5 bases clipped from V and 5 bases from J, the junction kept 10 bases outside the gene matches. CDR3 bases: TGTGCCAGCAGCAAAGACGCCGGGACAGGGGGCCACGAGCAGTACTTC. It codes for CASSKDAGTGGHEQYF.

The V gene is TRBV19, the J gene TRBJ2-1; 8 nucleotides agree with TRBD1. Losses at the gene ends were 5 bases for V and 9 bases for J; bases not matched to a gene: 12. The CDR3 is 15 residues long. CDR1 and CDR2 from the germline V gene are LNHDA and SQIVND (reference sequence). CDR3 residues: CASSLDRANLGEQFF. The CDR3 DNA is TGTGCCAGTAGTCTGGACAGGGCCAACCTCGGTGAGCAGTTCTTC.

This clone was counted a single time. The chain links TRBV30 to TRBJ2-1; 9 positions match TRBD2. This CDR3 has 13 residues. V was clipped by 4 bases and J by 8 bases; unmatched bases: 6. In germline, CDR1 is GTSNPN, CDR2 SVGIG (reference sequence). The CDR3 DNA sequence: TGTGCCTGGACTTCAGCGGGAGGTTATGAGCAGTTCTTC. Residues: CAWTSAGGYEQFF.

This clone was observed once. This sequence joins TRBV18 and TRBJ1-6; D possibly corresponds to TRBD1 (5 bases). The CDR3 runs to 14 residues. V was trimmed by 6 bases and J by 0 bases, leaving 6 bases between them. Germline V gene lookup returns CDR1 KGHSH and CDR2 LQKENI. The DNA of the CDR3 is TGTGCCAGCTCCAGGGACTCCTATAATTCACCCCTCCACTTT. Residues: CASSRDSYNSPLHF.

This clone was seen more than once but under ten times. The V call is TRBV29-1, the J call TRBJ1-5; weak D call: TRBD1 (6 bases). The CDR3 runs 12 residues. V gave up 4 bases and J gave up 2 bases, with 6 bases separating them. CDR1 and CDR2 (germline): SQVTM, ANQGSEA. CDR3 protein: CSVGQGNQPQHF. CDR3 bases: TGCAGCGTTGGACAGGGCAATCAGCCCCAGCATTTT.

The V call is TRBV5-1, the J call TRBJ2-7; D perhaps matches TRBD1 (6 bases). V lost 7 bases to trimming and J lost 0 bases, with 11 bases between them. Germline V gene data show CDR1 as SGHRS and CDR2 as YFSETQ. This CDR3 spans 13 amino acids. The CDR3 spells CASGGPGSYEQYF. The CDR3 DNA reads as TGCGCCAGCGGGGGCCCGGGCTCCTACGAGCAGTACTTC.